The rows below give T cell receptor beta chains drawn from one sample of a study of blood T cell repertoires in COVID-19. Data came from immunoSEQ multiplex PCR; TCRdb stores just in-frame clones and leaves some out. The table records some 50,000 clones, 87% of them present only once. Input material: peripheral blood. The source of these receptors is a man between 50 and 59 years old with active COVID-19. Each CDR3 is given with its conserved first and last residue. The D gene is left open where the match is weak. Clone size is given for some rows only: seen once, a few or many times, or a class if the clone is expanded.

J	V	size	D	DNA	CDR3
TRBJ2-7	TRBV6-8	.	TRBD2	TGTGCCAGCAGTCCGTCGACCGGGACTAACTACGAGCAGTACTTC	CASSPSTGTNYEQYF
TRBJ2-2	TRBV30	.	TRBD2	TGTGCCGGGGAGTTGGGACTAGCGGGCACCGGGGAGCTGTTTTTT	CAGELGLAGTGELFF
TRBJ1-5	TRBV6-2/TRBV6-3	.	.	TGTGCCAGCAGTTACCACGGGACAAATCATCAGCCCCAGCATTTT	CASSYHGTNHQPQHF
TRBJ2-1	TRBV5-5	.	.	TGTGCCAGCAGCTTGGAGACAGGCAATGAGCAGTTCTTC	CASSLETGNEQFF
TRBJ1-5	TRBV12-3/TRBV12-4	.	.	TGTGCCAGCAGTTCCGGGAATCAGCCCCAGCATTTT	CASSSGNQPQHF
TRBJ2-3	TRBV4-3	.	.	TGCGCCAGCAGCCAAGAACAGGGAAACCCCCAGTATTTT	CASSQEQGNPQYF
TRBJ1-4	TRBV12-3/TRBV12-4	.	.	TGTGCCAGCAGTCCCCCGGGGGGGGAAAAACTGTTTTTT	CASSPPGGEKLFF
TRBJ1-2	TRBV18	.	.	TGTGCCAGCTCACCACAGGGGCAAAACTATGGCTACACCTTC	CASSPQGQNYGYTF
TRBJ1-5	TRBV6-5	once	TRBD1	TGTGCCAGCGGAACCGGACAGGCCGCTCAGCCCCAGCATTTT	CASGTGQAAQPQHF
TRBJ2-3	TRBV24-1	.	TRBD1	TGTGCCACCAGTGGGGGACAGGGCTATACAGATACGCAGTATTTT	CATSGGQGYTDTQYF
TRBJ1-2	TRBV10-2	.	TRBD1	TGCGCCAGCAGTGAAACAGGGGGCTCTGGCTACACCTTC	CASSETGGSGYTF
TRBJ2-7	TRBV19	.	.	TGTGCCAGTAGTATCCCGGACAGTTACGAGCAGTACTTC	CASSIPDSYEQYF
TRBJ2-1	TRBV5-6	.	.	TGTGCCAGCAGCCGTCGAGCGGCGGGTTCCTACAATGAGCAGTTCTTC	CASSRRAAGSYNEQFF